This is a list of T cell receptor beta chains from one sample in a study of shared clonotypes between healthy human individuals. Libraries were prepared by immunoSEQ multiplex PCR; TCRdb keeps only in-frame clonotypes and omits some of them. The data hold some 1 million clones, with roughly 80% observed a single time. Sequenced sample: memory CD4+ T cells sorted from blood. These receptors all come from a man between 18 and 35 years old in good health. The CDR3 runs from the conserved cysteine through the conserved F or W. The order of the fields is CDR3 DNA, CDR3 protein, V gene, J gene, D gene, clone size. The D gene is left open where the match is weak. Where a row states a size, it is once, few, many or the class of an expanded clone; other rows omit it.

CDR3 DNA: TGTGCCAGCAGCAAATGGGGGGTTGGGCCCCAGCATTTT; CDR3 protein: CASSKWGVGPQHF; V gene: TRBV21-1; J gene: TRBJ1-5; D gene: .; clone size: .
CDR3 DNA: TGTGCCAGCAGTTTACCGGGACAGGGCGATGCCCGCGAGCAGTACTTC; CDR3 protein: CASSLPGQGDAREQYF; V gene: TRBV28; J gene: TRBJ2-7; D gene: TRBD1; clone size: .
CDR3 DNA: TGTGCCAGCAGCCCAAGTGGTTTTAGAAGGGACAATGGCTACACCTTC; CDR3 protein: CASSPSGFRRDNGYTF; V gene: TRBV7-9; J gene: TRBJ1-2; D gene: .; clone size: .
CDR3 DNA: TGTGCCAGCAGTGGGCCACGTCAGTACTTC; CDR3 protein: CASSGPRQYF; V gene: TRBV28; J gene: TRBJ2-5; D gene: .; clone size: .
CDR3 DNA: TGTGCCAGTAGTGTCAGCCGGACTAGCATTAACACCGGGGAGCTGTTTTTT; CDR3 protein: CASSVSRTSINTGELFF; V gene: TRBV19; J gene: TRBJ2-2; D gene: TRBD2; clone size: once
CDR3 DNA: TGTGCCATCAGTGACCTCGGACTAGCCTTGGCCGATGAGCAGTTCTTC; CDR3 protein: CAISDLGLALADEQFF; V gene: TRBV10-3; J gene: TRBJ2-1; D gene: TRBD2; clone size: .
CDR3 DNA: TGCAGCGTTGGACAAGGGGCCAGGGCAGACGAGACCCAGTACTTC; CDR3 protein: CSVGQGARADETQYF; V gene: TRBV29-1; J gene: TRBJ2-5; D gene: .; clone size: once
CDR3 DNA: TGTGCTACAGCGGGGTCTAGCACAGATACGCAGTATTTT; CDR3 protein: CATAGSSTDTQYF; V gene: TRBV19; J gene: TRBJ2-3; D gene: TRBD2; clone size: .
CDR3 DNA: TGTGCCAGCAGCTTGAATACAGGGTTTAAACTGTTTTTT; CDR3 protein: CASSLNTGFKLFF; V gene: TRBV7-3; J gene: TRBJ1-4; D gene: .; clone size: .
CDR3 DNA: TGTGCTAGCAGCTCGCCCCCGGGACAGCGAGCCTACGAGCAGTACTTC; CDR3 protein: CASSSPPGQRAYEQYF; V gene: TRBV7-7; J gene: TRBJ2-7; D gene: TRBD1; clone size: .
CDR3 DNA: TGCGCCAGCAGCTTCGATTCTTTGGAGACCCAGTACTTC; CDR3 protein: CASSFDSLETQYF; V gene: TRBV5-1; J gene: TRBJ2-5; D gene: .; clone size: few
CDR3 DNA: TGTGCTAGCAGCTTAGGGGGACAGAACCAAGAGACCCAGTACTTC; CDR3 protein: CASSLGGQNQETQYF; V gene: TRBV7-7; J gene: TRBJ2-5; D gene: TRBD1; clone size: .
CDR3 DNA: TGCGCCAGCAGCTTCACAGCCGGGACAGGGGTTTACGAGCAGTACTTC; CDR3 protein: CASSFTAGTGVYEQYF; V gene: TRBV5-1; J gene: TRBJ2-7; D gene: TRBD1; clone size: .
CDR3 DNA: TGTGCCAGCAGCTTATCACCTAGCGGGGTCGCAGATACGCAGTATTTT; CDR3 protein: CASSLSPSGVADTQYF; V gene: TRBV7-2; J gene: TRBJ2-3; D gene: TRBD2; clone size: .
CDR3 DNA: TGTGCCAGCAGTGAGCGGACAGGCGGCGCGAGGGAGCTGTTTTTT; CDR3 protein: CASSERTGGARELFF; V gene: TRBV2; J gene: TRBJ2-2; D gene: TRBD1; clone size: .
CDR3 DNA: TGTGCCAGCAGCACCCGACAGGGCTTGGGGTCACCCCTCCACTTT; CDR3 protein: CASSTRQGLGSPLHF; V gene: TRBV9; J gene: TRBJ1-6; D gene: TRBD1; clone size: .
CDR3 DNA: TGTGCCAGCAGTAATGGCTACGAGCAGTACTTC; CDR3 protein: CASSNGYEQYF; V gene: TRBV2; J gene: TRBJ2-7; D gene: .; clone size: few
CDR3 DNA: TGTGCCACCAGCAGAGATCCAGGGGGCGCATCAACTAATGAAAAACTGTTTTTT; CDR3 protein: CATSRDPGGASTNEKLFF; V gene: TRBV15; J gene: TRBJ1-4; D gene: TRBD1; clone size: .
CDR3 DNA: TGTGCCAGCAGCTTGGCGGATGGCTTTGGGGCCAACGTCCTGACTTTC; CDR3 protein: CASSLADGFGANVLTF; V gene: TRBV5-8; J gene: TRBJ2-6; D gene: .; clone size: .
CDR3 DNA: TGTGCCAGCAGTGATTGGACGGGAGGGACCCAGTACTTC; CDR3 protein: CASSDWTGGTQYF; V gene: TRBV25-1; J gene: TRBJ2-5; D gene: TRBD2; clone size: .
CDR3 DNA: TGTGCCAGCAAAACAGGGGACTATGGCTACACCTTC; CDR3 protein: CASKTGDYGYTF; V gene: TRBV6-5; J gene: TRBJ1-2; D gene: TRBD1; clone size: once
CDR3 DNA: TGTGCCAGCAGCTCAACCCTCGACAGGGTGGACACTGAAGCTTTCTTT; CDR3 protein: CASSSTLDRVDTEAFF; V gene: TRBV5-4; J gene: TRBJ1-1; D gene: TRBD1; clone size: .
CDR3 DNA: TGTGCCAGCTCACCAAATAATGAGGAGGGAAACACCATATATTTT; CDR3 protein: CASSPNNEEGNTIYF; V gene: TRBV18; J gene: TRBJ1-3; D gene: .; clone size: .
CDR3 DNA: TGTGCCAGCAGGGACCTCCTAGGACAGGGAGTAGAGACCCAGTACTTC; CDR3 protein: CASRDLLGQGVETQYF; V gene: TRBV2; J gene: TRBJ2-5; D gene: TRBD1; clone size: .
CDR3 DNA: TGCGCCAGCAGCCAAGTTCTCTCCGGGGAGCTGTTTTTT; CDR3 protein: CASSQVLSGELFF; V gene: TRBV4-1; J gene: TRBJ2-2; D gene: .; clone size: .
CDR3 DNA: TGTGCCAGCAGCTTGGGGTGGGTTGAGACCCAGTACTTC; CDR3 protein: CASSLGWVETQYF; V gene: TRBV11-2; J gene: TRBJ2-5; D gene: .; clone size: .
CDR3 DNA: TGTGCCAGCAGCTTTAGTAGCGGGGGGGCCGGGGAGACCCAGTACTTC; CDR3 protein: CASSFSSGGAGETQYF; V gene: TRBV7-6; J gene: TRBJ2-5; D gene: TRBD2; clone size: .
CDR3 DNA: TGTGCCAGCAGTGAGACCCGGGACAGCTATGGCTACACCTTC; CDR3 protein: CASSETRDSYGYTF; V gene: TRBV2; J gene: TRBJ1-2; D gene: TRBD1; clone size: once
CDR3 DNA: TGTGCCAGCAGTGCCTTGGACAGGGTTACAGATACGCAGTATTTT; CDR3 protein: CASSALDRVTDTQYF; V gene: TRBV25-1; J gene: TRBJ2-3; D gene: TRBD1; clone size: .
CDR3 DNA: TGTGCCAGCAGCAAGGGACAGGGCGGGAGCACAGATACGCAGTATTTT; CDR3 protein: CASSKGQGGSTDTQYF; V gene: TRBV11-2; J gene: TRBJ2-3; D gene: TRBD1; clone size: .
CDR3 DNA: TGTGCCAGCAGTTCAGGTACAGAGACCCAGTACTTC; CDR3 protein: CASSSGTETQYF; V gene: TRBV28; J gene: TRBJ2-5; D gene: .; clone size: .
CDR3 DNA: TGTGCCAGCAGACCCCCCGGGGTCTGGGAGCAGTACTTC; CDR3 protein: CASRPPGVWEQYF; V gene: TRBV28; J gene: TRBJ2-7; D gene: .; clone size: .
CDR3 DNA: TGCAGCGTTGAAGTCGGGAGAGCTTTCTTT; CDR3 protein: CSVEVGRAFF; V gene: TRBV29-1; J gene: TRBJ1-1; D gene: .; clone size: .
CDR3 DNA: TGCGCCAGCAGCTTGGTGGGCAGGTCGGAAGAGACCCAGTACTTC; CDR3 protein: CASSLVGRSEETQYF; V gene: TRBV5-1; J gene: TRBJ2-5; D gene: .; clone size: .
CDR3 DNA: TGCGCCAGCAGCCAAGAGGTGACGTTCTCTGGAAACACCATATATTTT; CDR3 protein: CASSQEVTFSGNTIYF; V gene: TRBV4-3; J gene: TRBJ1-3; D gene: .; clone size: .
CDR3 DNA: TGTGCCAGCAGCCCCGATGGGGGCTACACCGGGGAGCTGTTTTTT; CDR3 protein: CASSPDGGYTGELFF; V gene: TRBV11-3; J gene: TRBJ2-2; D gene: .; clone size: .
CDR3 DNA: TGTGCCAGTAGTATAGGGACACGTAGCAATCAGCCCCAGCATTTT; CDR3 protein: CASSIGTRSNQPQHF; V gene: TRBV19; J gene: TRBJ1-5; D gene: .; clone size: once
CDR3 DNA: TGTGCCACCCGGGAGGGGTACAATGAGCAGTTCTTC; CDR3 protein: CATREGYNEQFF; V gene: TRBV6-5; J gene: TRBJ2-1; D gene: TRBD2; clone size: .
CDR3 DNA: TGTGCCAGCAGCTACTGGGACAGGACCATTTCACCCCTCCACTTT; CDR3 protein: CASSYWDRTISPLHF; V gene: TRBV5-4; J gene: TRBJ1-6; D gene: TRBD1; clone size: .
CDR3 DNA: TGTGCCATCAGTGACGGGGGGCTGAACGAGCAGTACTTC; CDR3 protein: CAISDGGLNEQYF; V gene: TRBV10-3; J gene: TRBJ2-7; D gene: .; clone size: .
CDR3 DNA: TGCGCCAGCAGACAACGGGACCAAGAGACCCAGTACTTC; CDR3 protein: CASRQRDQETQYF; V gene: TRBV5-1; J gene: TRBJ2-5; D gene: .; clone size: .
CDR3 DNA: TGCAGCGTTGAATCGGGGGGAATTGATCGGCCCCAGCATTTT; CDR3 protein: CSVESGGIDRPQHF; V gene: TRBV29-1; J gene: TRBJ1-5; D gene: .; clone size: .
CDR3 DNA: TGTGCCAGCAGTCCAGGGGGGTCCGACGAGCAGTACTTC; CDR3 protein: CASSPGGSDEQYF; V gene: TRBV7-9; J gene: TRBJ2-7; D gene: .; clone size: .